The clone carrying this T cell receptor beta chain was counted a few times. Its specificity is not known. This sample was included in a study of response to subunit inactivated influenza vaccine. Each CDR3 protein is one row after TCRdb ran MiXCR on the RT-PCR reads. The sample records about 570,000 distinct CDR3 sequences, 10% to 15% being singletons. Study-level points and caveats: New T cells are recruited in small numbers by each seasonal influenza vaccination, according to the authors' suggestion.

The receptor was isolated from a man aged 50 or older who received an inactivated influenza vaccine. The sequencing here drew on PBMCs from blood, taken on the day of vaccination.

The chain's CDR3 is CATGTSPHTGELFF. The CDR3 DNA reads as TGTGCCACCGGGACATCTCCGCACACCGGGGAGCTGTTTTTT. The chain links TRBV2 to TRBJ2-2; possible D gene TRBD1, 6 bases. This CDR3 has 14 residues. Between the trimmed V and J ends, which lost 10 bases and 3 bases, there was a span of 15 bases. Germline-derived CDR1 and CDR2 are SNHLY and FYNNEI.